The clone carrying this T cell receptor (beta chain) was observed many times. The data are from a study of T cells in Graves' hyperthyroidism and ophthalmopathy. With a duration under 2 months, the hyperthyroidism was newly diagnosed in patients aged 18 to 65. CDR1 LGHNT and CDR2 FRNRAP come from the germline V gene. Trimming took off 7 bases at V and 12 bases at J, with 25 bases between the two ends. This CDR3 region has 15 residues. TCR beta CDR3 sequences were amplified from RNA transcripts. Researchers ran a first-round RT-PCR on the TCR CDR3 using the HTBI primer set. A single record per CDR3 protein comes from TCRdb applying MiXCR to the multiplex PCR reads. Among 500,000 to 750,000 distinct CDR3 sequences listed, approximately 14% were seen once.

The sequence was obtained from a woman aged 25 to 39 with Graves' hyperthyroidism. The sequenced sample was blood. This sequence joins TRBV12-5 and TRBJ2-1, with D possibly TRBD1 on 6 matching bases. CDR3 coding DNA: TGTGCTAGTGCCTTCCCGGCAGGGGACCCAACGGGGCAGTTCTTC. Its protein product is CASAFPAGDPTGQFF.